One sample yielded the 32 T cell receptor beta chains listed below, sequenced in a study of T cells in Graves' hyperthyroidism and ophthalmopathy. The investigators amplified TCR beta CDR3 regions from RNA transcripts. HTBI primers were the set used in a first-round RT-PCR of the TCR CDR3. One entry per CDR3 protein, called by TCRdb with MiXCR from the multiplex PCR reads. The table has about 420,000 distinct CDR3 sequences, around 15% seen once. Material: blood. The source of these receptors is a woman aged 18 to 35 with Graves' hyperthyroidism.

In this sample, this clonotype turned up many times. The CDR3, as DNA: TGTGCCAGCAGGTCACAGGGGGTTAACACTGAAGCTTTCTTT. The encoded protein is CASRSQGVNTEAFF. The V and J genes are TRBV12-3 or TRBV12-4 and TRBJ1-1, with 8 bases aligning to TRBD1. The J segment lost 2 bases and the V segment lost 6 bases, leaving 5 bases of the junction unmatched. CDR3 length: 14 residues.

This clonotype was observed a single time. The chain combines TRBV19 with TRBJ2-3; 9 bases agree with TRBD1. With 4 bases clipped from V and 8 bases from J, the junction kept 10 bases outside the gene matches. The V gene's germline CDR1 is LNHDA and CDR2 SQIVND (reference sequence). The CDR3 is made up of 15 amino acids. CDR3 in amino acids: CASSTRDRVGSTQYF. In nucleotides, the CDR3 is TGTGCCAGTAGTACGAGGGACAGGGTTGGGTCTACGCAGTATTTT.

This clonotype was detected many times. V and J are TRBV10-3 and TRBJ2-5, with TRBD2 as a possible D gene (6 bases). V was cut by 3 bases and J by 5 bases, with 16 bases left in between. Germline V gene data show CDR1 as ENHRY and CDR2 as SYGVKD. CDR3 length: 15 residues. CDR3 nucleotide sequence: TGTGCCATCAGTGATAAGGACGGCGGGGCGGAGACCCAGTACTTC. Its translation is CAISDKDGGAETQYF.

This chain links TRBV10-1 with TRBJ2-3, with D perhaps TRBD2 (5 bases). The CDR3 spans 14 residues. V dropped 2 bases and J dropped 5 bases, with 11 bases sitting between them. Germline CDR1 is WNHNN and CDR2 is SYGVQD (reference sequence). The CDR3 is CASSETLRGDTQYF. Here the CDR3 DNA reads TGCGCCAGCAGTGAGACCCTCCGGGGAGATACGCAGTATTTT.

This clonotype has just a few counts. One base away lies a much larger clone, so this may be a sequencing read error. The chain uses TRBV7-9 and TRBJ2-5; no firm D call. The CDR3 is 13 amino acids. Germline CDR1 is SEHNR and CDR2 is FQNEAQ (reference sequence). The CDR3 DNA reads as TGTGCCAGCAGCTTAGACTGGCAAGAGACCCGGTACTTC. Protein: CASSLDWQETRYF.

To note about this clonotype: The CDR3 end shows no conserved phenylalanine or tryptophan, and so a read error is likely. The chain carries TRBV7-2 and TRBJ2-1; no definite D call. The CDR3 is 14 residues long. Per germline, CDR1 SGHTA and CDR2 FQGNSA. Trimming pared 1 base from V and 3 bases from J, leaving 7 bases between. DNA of the CDR3: TGTGCCAGCAGCTTAGGTTGGGACTACAATGAGCAGTTCCTC. It yields the protein CASSLGWDYNEQFL.

This clonotype has ten or more counts. The V call is TRBV11-2, the J call TRBJ2-1, with TRBD2 matching over 10 bases. V shed 4 bases, J shed 10 bases, and the junction held 16 bases outside the gene matches. Germline CDR1 reads SGHAT; CDR2 reads FQNNGV. The CDR3 covers 17 residues. The CDR3 sequence: CASSSTSSGSLIREQFF. CDR3 coding DNA: TGTGCCAGCAGCTCGACATCTAGCGGGAGTTTGATACGGGAGCAGTTCTTC.

CDR3 sequence (DNA): TGTGCCAGCAGCCCGAGTCACCGACCAATTTACGAGCAGTACTTC. Translation: CASSPSHRPIYEQYF. This sequence joins TRBV7-6 and TRBJ2-7; no firm D call. This CDR3 comprises 15 residues. Germline loops: CDR1 SGHVS, CDR2 FNYEAQ. Trimming left V 5 bases short and J 4 bases short, with 18 bases between.

This clonotype was detected only a few times. The rearrangement links TRBV2 to TRBJ2-1, with D unresolved. Germline V CDR1 and CDR2: SNHLY, FYNNEI. The CDR3 sequence is 14 residues long. The germline V and J ends were trimmed by 6 bases and 2 bases, with 11 bases remaining between them. In nucleotides, the CDR3 is TGTGCCAGCAGCCGGACGGTAACCTACAATGAGCAGTTCTTC. Amino acids: CASSRTVTYNEQFF.

This clonotype was found many times. In DNA form, the CDR3 reads TGTGCCACCAGCAGAGACCCGACAGCTATTTATAGCAATCAGCCCCAGCATTTT. Translated, it gives CATSRDPTAIYSNQPQHF. The chain joins TRBV15 to TRBJ1-5; D might be TRBD1 (5 bases). Germline V gene data show CDR1 as LNHNV and CDR2 as YYDKDF (reference sequence). V lost 0 bases to trimming and J lost 0 bases, with 15 bases between them. This CDR3 is built from 18 residues.

The table lists this clonotype with a few counts. The chain combines TRBV12-3 or TRBV12-4 with TRBJ1-4, with unresolved D. The CDR3 spans 14 residues. Trimming pared 0 bases from V and 8 bases from J, leaving 10 bases between. Here the CDR3 reads CASSLAPSREKLFF. The CDR3 DNA follows: TGTGCCAGCAGTTTAGCCCCGTCAAGGGAAAAACTGTTTTTT.

This clonotype has a handful of counts. The junction differs from germline at one of its ends, possibly a read error. The V call is TRBV28, the J call TRBJ2-3, with TRBD2 matching 7 bases. The germline V gene encodes CDR1 MDHEN and CDR2 SYDVKM. This CDR3 comprises 12 residues. CDR3 DNA: TGTGTCAGCGGGACCACTACAGATACGCAGTATTTT. This codes for CVSGTTTDTQYF.

V is TRBV28 and J is TRBJ1-1; maybe TRBD1 (5 bases). Germline assignment: CDR1 MDHEN and CDR2 SYDVKM. The CDR3 contains 11 residues. V lost 8 bases and J 4 bases, leaving 8 bases between the germline ends. CDR3 loop: CASQGPTEAFF. For the CDR3, the DNA is TGTGCCAGCCAGGGACCCACTGAAGCTTTCTTT.

The V and J genes are TRBV18 and TRBJ1-4; D unresolved. The germline V and J ends were trimmed by 3 bases and 0 bases, with 8 bases remaining between them. Germline CDR1 is KGHSH and CDR2 is LQKENI. CDR3 length equals 15 residues. The CDR3 bases are TGTGCCAGCTCACCCAGAGACTCAACTAATGAAAAACTGTTTTTT. Its translation is CASSPRDSTNEKLFF.

In its sample, this clonotype was seen a few times. This chain uses TRBV3-1 with TRBJ2-7; D ambiguous. The CDR3 is 13 residues long. V dropped 0 bases and J dropped 3 bases, with 6 bases sitting between them. The germline V gene has CDR1 LGHDT and CDR2 YNNKEL (reference sequence). CDR3 loop: CASSQDRYYEQYF. CDR3 coding DNA: TGTGCCAGCAGCCAAGACCGTTACTACGAGCAGTACTTC.

The table lists this clonotype with many counts. The chain's CDR3 is CSVAETHFNYGYTF. The CDR3 region has the DNA TGCAGCGTTGCCGAGACCCACTTCAACTATGGCTACACCTTC. V and J are TRBV29-1 and TRBJ1-2; D is undetermined. The V gene lost 4 bases and the J gene lost 2 bases, with 14 bases spanning the gap. This CDR3 region has 14 residues. Germline V CDR1 and CDR2: SQVTM, ANQGSEA.

This clonotype appeared a few times. This rearrangement joins TRBV12-3 or TRBV12-4 to TRBJ2-1; TRBD2 matches 12 bases. The trim removed 1 base at V and 14 bases at J, leaving 9 bases unmatched. The CDR3 is 15 amino acids. CDR3 sequence reads: CASSLGGGLAGGEFF. CDR3 bases: TGTGCCAGCAGTTTAGGGGGGGGGCTAGCGGGAGGGGAGTTCTTC.

The sample holds many counts of this clonotype. The V call is TRBV7-6, the J call TRBJ2-6; D might be TRBD2 (5 bases). V lost 5 bases and J lost 3, with 14 bases in between. The V gene's germline CDR1 is SGHVS and CDR2 FNYEAQ. CDR3 length: 16 residues. CDR3 amino acids: CASSHKLEVGANVLTF. Here the CDR3 DNA reads TGTGCCAGCAGCCATAAATTGGAGGTTGGGGCCAACGTCCTGACTTTC. Full variable domain (remainder filled in from reference TRBV7-6 and TRBJ2-6): GAGVSQSPRYKVTKRGQDVALRCDPISGHVSLYWYRQALGQGPEFLTYFNYEAQQDKSGLPNDRFSAERPEGSISTLTIQRTEQRDSAMYRCASSHKLEVGANVLTFGAGSRLTVL.

This clonotype appeared many times. V is TRBV3-1 and J is TRBJ2-3; 9 nucleotides match TRBD2. Germline assignment: CDR1 LGHDT and CDR2 YNNKEL (reference sequence). This CDR3 is built from 14 residues. V gave up 6 bases and J gave up 1 base; unmatched junction bases: 2. The CDR3, as DNA: TGTGCCAGCAGACGGACTAGCGGCACAGATACGCAGTATTTT. Its protein is CASRRTSGTDTQYF.

This clonotype was found many times. The genes are TRBV29-1 and TRBJ2-3; 8 nucleotides line up with TRBD2. V was clipped by 7 bases and J by 0 bases; unmatched bases: 9. Germline loops: CDR1 SQVTM, CDR2 ANQGSEA. The length of the CDR3 is 15 residues. CDR3 in DNA: TGCAGCGCCGACACCTTAGCGGGGAGCACAGATACGCAGTATTTT. Protein sequence: CSADTLAGSTDTQYF.

In this sample, this clonotype turned up many times. V is TRBV27 and J is TRBJ2-3; 10 nucleotides line up with TRBD2. The CDR3 is 14 residues long. Germline values: CDR1 MNHEY, CDR2 SMNVEV (reference sequence). The ends lost 2 bases at V and 5 bases at J; junction bases unmatched: 1. The CDR3: CASSLGLAVDTQYF. The DNA of the CDR3 is TGTGCCAGCAGTTTAGGACTAGCGGTAGATACGCAGTATTTT.

The chain couples TRBV20-1 to TRBJ2-2, with TRBD2 matching over 7 bases. The length of the CDR3 is 15 residues. Trimming took 6 bases from V and 1 from J; bases not matched to a gene: 8. CDR1 and CDR2 (germline): DFQATT, SNEGSKA (reference sequence). CDR3 bases: TGCAGTGCCTATGAAGCGGGATGGAACACCGGGGAGCTGTTTTTT. Amino acid sequence: CSAYEAGWNTGELFF.

Ten or more counts support this clonotype. J is TRBJ1-1 and V is TRBV28, with D tentatively TRBD1 (5 bases). Germline values: CDR1 MDHEN, CDR2 SYDVKM. There are 13 residues in the CDR3. V was shortened by 7 bases and J by 7 bases, with 16 bases between the two germline ends. CDR3 residues: CASKIPGQLEAFF. The CDR3 DNA is TGTGCCAGCAAGATCCCAGGGCAGCTTGAAGCTTTCTTT. The full variable domain, with the rest looked up from reference TRBV28 and TRBJ1-1, is DVKVTQSSRYLVKRTGEKVFLECVQDMDHENMFWYRQDPGLGLRLIYFSYDVKMKEKGDIPEGYSVSREKKERFSLILESASTNQTSMYLCASKIPGQLEAFFGQGTRLTVV.

This clonotype was counted many times. This chain connects TRBV27 to TRBJ2-3, with D perhaps matching TRBD2 (6 bases). The germline V gene encodes CDR1 MNHEY and CDR2 SMNVEV (reference sequence). The CDR3 contains 15 residues. The V and J ends lost 4 bases and 2 bases respectively, with 13 bases between them. The CDR3 nucleotides are TGTGCCAGCAGTTCAATGGGAGGCTCCACAGATACGCAGTATTTT. This encodes CASSSMGGSTDTQYF.

This clonotype occurred many times. The chain employs TRBV6-2 or TRBV6-3 and TRBJ1-1; TRBD1 aligns across 10 bases. With 6 bases clipped from V and 4 bases from J, the junction kept 11 bases outside the gene matches. In germline, CDR1 is MNHEY, CDR2 SVGEGT. The CDR3 covers 16 residues. The CDR3 sequence is CASSYHTGTGATEAFF. CDR3 coding DNA: TGTGCCAGCAGCTACCACACCGGGACAGGGGCCACTGAAGCTTTCTTT.

This clonotype was found a few times. The J gene is TRBJ1-4, the V gene TRBV4-3, with D possibly matching TRBD1 (5 bases). Germline CDR1 LGHNA, CDR2 YSLEER. The CDR3 has 15 amino acids. V was trimmed by 0 bases and J by 7 bases, leaving 12 bases between them. The DNA for the CDR3 is TGCGCCAGCAGCCAAGATGGGGGAATTCTTGAAAAACTGTTTTTT. Amino acids: CASSQDGGILEKLFF.

Ten or more counts support this clonotype. The DNA of the CDR3 is TGTGCCAGCAGCTTACGTCCGGAACAAGAGACCCAGTACTTC. It is translated as CASSLRPEQETQYF. J is TRBJ2-5 and V is TRBV11-1, with unresolved D. This CDR3 is built from 14 residues. Trimming stripped 2 bases from V and 2 bases from J, with 9 bases between. Germline CDR1 is SGHAT and CDR2 is FQDESV (reference sequence).

This clonotype appeared many times. The rearrangement joins TRBV15 to TRBJ2-7; 8 bases match TRBD1. Unmatched junction bases numbered 2, after V lost 1 base and J lost 0 bases. The CDR3 has 15 residues. Germline CDR1 and CDR2: LNHNV and YYDKDF (reference sequence). The CDR3 DNA reads TGTGCCACCAGCAGAGGAGGACAGGGCTCCTACGAGCAGTACTTC. This sequence encodes CATSRGGQGSYEQYF.

This clonotype has a count of ten or more. The gene calls are TRBV28 and TRBJ2-7, with 7 bases aligning to TRBD2. The V gene's germline CDR1 is MDHEN and CDR2 SYDVKM. The CDR3 has 16 residues. V was pared by 6 bases and J by 0 bases, with 11 bases of the junction left unmatched. CDR3 bases: TGTGCCAGCAGCAAGAACGCCGGGAGGAGCTCCTACGAGCAGTACTTC. Protein product: CASSKNAGRSSYEQYF.

This clonotype was observed a handful of times. The gene calls are TRBV7-9 and TRBJ2-7, with D possibly matching TRBD1 (5 bases). Germline-derived CDR1 and CDR2 are SEHNR and FQNEAQ (reference sequence). V lost 5 bases, J lost 7 bases, and 15 bases lay in between. This CDR3 is 13 amino acids long. CDR3 in DNA: TGTGCCAGCAGCGACAGTGCCCGATGGGAGCAGTACTTC. The encoded protein is CASSDSARWEQYF.

This clonotype was counted at least ten times. This sequence joins TRBV28 and TRBJ2-5; 8 bases agree with TRBD2. With V trimmed by 8 bases and J by 4 bases, 6 bases remained unmatched. CDR3 length equals 13 residues. Germline values: CDR1 MDHEN, CDR2 SYDVKM. The CDR3 DNA is TGTGCCAGCTCAGCGGGAGATGGAGAGACCCAGTACTTC. Translated: CASSAGDGETQYF. Full variable domain (remainder filled in from reference TRBV28 and TRBJ2-5): DVKVTQSSRYLVKRTGEKVFLECVQDMDHENMFWYRQDPGLGLRLIYFSYDVKMKEKGDIPEGYSVSREKKERFSLILESASTNQTSMYLCASSAGDGETQYFGPGTRLLVL.

Points on this clonotype: Since a much larger clone is just one base distant, this may be a read error. The chain is built from TRBV3-1 and TRBJ2-3; 7 nucleotides match TRBD2. V lost 4 bases and J lost 4; bases outside the gene matches: 5. There are 14 residues in the CDR3. CDR1 is LGHDT, CDR2 YNNKEL, per germline (reference sequence). CDR3 sequence (DNA): TGTGCCAGCAGCCCCGGGAGGATGTCAGATACGCAGTATTTT. This translates into CASSPGRMSDTQYF.